One T cell receptor (beta chain) is described in this entry. The germline gives CDR1 KGHDR, CDR2 SFDVKD. This CDR3 is 14 amino acids long. J was trimmed by 3 bases and V by 5 bases; bases with no gene match: 3. Sequencing was performed with immunoSEQ multiplex PCR; in TCRdb, only in-frame clones are kept and a portion is missing. Of 450,000 or so clones in the sample, roughly nine tenths are singletons; the top ten hold around 0.95%. These data belong to a study of blood T cell repertoires in COVID-19. Looking at the study overall: In each case, the material was cDNA or gDNA derived from T cells, B-cell-depleted T cells, or PBMCs.

The chain has TRBV24-1 and TRBJ1-5, with 7 bases identical to TRBD1. This clonotype originated in a man younger than 35 with COVID-19, enrolled during active disease. Sequenced input: peripheral blood. As DNA, the CDR3 is TGTGCCACCAGTGTGGGACAGATCAATCAGCCCCAGCATTTT. It translates to CATSVGQINQPQHF.